The 14 T cell receptor beta chains in this list originate from one sample, sequenced in a study of OX40 agonist ivuxolimab in advanced cancers. TCRdb keeps only in-frame clones here, not all; method: immunoSEQ multiplex PCR. The profile shows some 49,000 clones, roughly 80% of them singletons. This sample comprised CD4+ or CD8+ T cells sorted from blood, obtained in a trial of the OX40 agonist ivuxolimab. These receptors were taken from an adult with an advanced solid tumor such as melanoma, head and neck, liver or kidney cancer.

The CDR3, as DNA: TGCGCCAGCAGCTTAGGCCGGGGGCCTCCGGAGACCCAGTACTTC. This sequence encodes CASSLGRGPPETQYF. The V gene is TRBV5-1, the J gene TRBJ2-5; D is perhaps TRBD1 or TRBD2 (6 bases each). This CDR3 has 15 amino acids. Germline CDR1 reads SGHRS; CDR2 reads YFSETQ. Trimming removed 2 bases from V and 5 bases from J, with 16 bases in between.

The rearrangement links TRBV11-3 to TRBJ2-7; 11 bases are shared with TRBD2. Looked up from germline, CDR1 is SGHNT and CDR2 is YENEEA. The J segment lost 3 bases and the V segment lost 1 base, leaving 8 bases of the junction unmatched. The CDR3 sequence is 17 residues long. CDR3 bases: TGTGCCAGCAGCTTAGTGACTAGCGGGGCGATCGGCTACGAGCAGTACTTC. Its protein product is CASSLVTSGAIGYEQYF.

The gene calls are TRBV7-9 and TRBJ2-3, with unresolved D. Germline loops: CDR1 SEHNR, CDR2 FQNEAQ (reference sequence). This CDR3 has 11 amino acids. The ends were cut back, 5 bases at V and 6 bases at J, with 6 bases in the middle. CDR3 nucleotides: TGTGCCAGCAGCCCCCAGGATACGCAGTATTTT. Its translation: CASSPQDTQYF.

This clone is classed as medium-sized (0.01 to 0.1%). The chain couples TRBV19 to TRBJ2-2, with a weak D call TRBD1 (6 bases). Germline CDR1 LNHDA, CDR2 SQIVND (reference sequence). V lost 5 bases and J lost 6, with 10 bases in between. The CDR3 length is 13 residues. CDR3: CASSSRGAGELFF. DNA for the CDR3: TGTGCCAGTAGTTCCAGGGGAGCCGGGGAGCTGTTTTTT.

The chain has TRBV30 and TRBJ2-3; tentatively, D is TRBD2 (7 bases). This CDR3 is built from 14 residues. The V and J ends lost 2 bases and 4 bases respectively, with 13 bases between them. CDR1 is GTSNPN, CDR2 SVGIG, per germline (reference sequence). Here the CDR3 reads CAWSRGGEADTQYF. As DNA, the CDR3 is TGTGCCTGGAGTAGGGGGGGGGAGGCAGATACGCAGTATTTT.

Here the CDR3 DNA reads TGCGCCAGCAGCTTGGCGGGGACAGGGTCCGCTGAAGCTTTCTTT. Residues: CASSLAGTGSAEAFF. The gene calls are TRBV5-1 and TRBJ1-1; 9 bases align to TRBD1. This CDR3 is built from 15 residues. In germline, CDR1 is SGHRS, CDR2 YFSETQ. Losses at the gene ends were 0 bases for V and 6 bases for J; bases not matched to a gene: 6. The full variable domain, rest sourced from reference TRBV5-1 and TRBJ1-1, is KAGVTQTPRYLIKTRGQQVTLSCSPISGHRSVSWYQQTPGQGLQFLFEYFSETQRNKGNFPGRFSGRQFSNSRSEMNVSTLELGDSALYLCASSLAGTGSAEAFFGQGTRLTVV.

This rearrangement joins TRBV5-4 to TRBJ2-5, with a weak D call TRBD2 (6 bases). V dropped 2 bases and J dropped 5 bases, with 16 bases sitting between them. The CDR3 runs to 15 residues. Germline V gives CDR1 SGHNT, CDR2 YYREEE (reference sequence). CDR3 bases: TGTGCCAGCAGCTTAGGACTAACGGTCCAGGAGACCCAGTACTTC. Translated, it gives CASSLGLTVQETQYF. The variable domain in full, completed from reference TRBV5-4 and TRBJ2-5, reads ETGVTQSPTHLIKTRGQQVTLRCSSQSGHNTVSWYQQALGQGPQFIFQYYREEENGRGNFPPRFSGLQFPNYSSELNVNALELDDSALYLCASSLGLTVQETQYFGPGTRLLVL.

As regards this clone: The same CDR3 can be traced to other DNA sequences in this sample. The J gene is TRBJ2-4, the V gene TRBV27; TRBD1 agrees at 7 bases. This CDR3 is built from 15 residues. Germline loops: CDR1 MNHEY, CDR2 SMNVEV (reference sequence). Unmatched junction bases numbered 8, after V lost 2 bases and J lost 7 bases. The CDR3 spells CASSLTPDRRNIQYF. Written as DNA, the CDR3 is TGTGCCAGCAGTTTAACCCCGGACAGGAGGAACATTCAGTACTTC.

CDR3 DNA: TGTGCCAGCAGCCCTGTCGGGACTAGCGGAGCCTACGAGCAGTACTTC. Translated: CASSPVGTSGAYEQYF. The chain joins TRBV5-4 to TRBJ2-7; TRBD2 aligns across 11 bases. The CDR3 sequence is 16 residues long. Germline CDR1 SGHNT, CDR2 YYREEE (reference sequence). V trimming: 4 bases; J trimming: 2 bases; junction bases outside the gene matches: 8.

V is TRBV28 and J is TRBJ2-3; 8 nucleotides agree with TRBD1. CDR1 is MDHEN and CDR2 is SYDVKM in the germline V gene. The CDR3 length is 14 residues. The junction had 6 bases not matched to a gene; V was cut back by 4 bases and J by 6 bases. The CDR3 DNA follows: TGTGCCAGCAGTTCGACAGGGGTCCGCGATACGCAGTATTTT. Its protein is CASSSTGVRDTQYF.

The rearrangement uses TRBV6-1 and TRBJ1-3, with a weak D call TRBD1 (5 bases). Germline V gives CDR1 MNHNS, CDR2 SASEGT. This CDR3 spans 15 amino acids. The ends were cut back, 5 bases at V and 2 bases at J, with 13 bases in the middle. The CDR3 loop is CASSQGGGTGNTIYF. As DNA, the CDR3 is TGTGCCAGCAGTCAGGGTGGGGGGACTGGAAACACCATATATTTT.

Written as DNA, the CDR3 is TGTGCCAGCAGCTGGTGGCAGGGGACCGGGGAGCTGTTTTTT. This codes for CASSWWQGTGELFF. The rearrangement joins TRBV5-8 to TRBJ2-2, with D perhaps TRBD1 (6 bases). Trimming removed 3 bases from V and 5 bases from J, with 11 bases in between. CDR3 length: 14 residues. CDR1 is SGHTS, CDR2 YDEGEE, per germline. The whole variable domain, filled in from reference TRBV5-8 and TRBJ2-2, reads EAGVTQSPTHLIKTRGQQATLRCSPISGHTSVYWYQQALGLGLQFLLWYDEGEERNRGNFPPRFSGRQFPNYSSELNVNALELEDSALYLCASSWWQGTGELFFGEGSRLTVL.

The CDR3 loop is CASNRDGRSYNEQFF. The CDR3 region has the DNA TGTGCCAGCAACCGGGACGGTCGCTCCTACAATGAGCAGTTCTTC. The chain joins TRBV14 to TRBJ2-1; D tentatively fits TRBD1 or TRBD2 (5 bases each). Germline V gene sequence: CDR1 SGHDN, CDR2 FVKESK. V gave up 7 bases and J gave up 0 bases, with 13 bases separating them. The CDR3 length is 15 residues. Together with reference TRBV14 and TRBJ2-1, the CDR3 gives the full variable domain: EAGVTQFPSHSVIEKGQTVTLRCDPISGHDNLYWYRRVMGKEIKFLLHFVKESKQDESGMPNNRFLAERTGGTYSTLKVQPAELEDSGVYFCASNRDGRSYNEQFFGPGTRLTVL.

The chain is built from TRBV9 and TRBJ2-5; D is unclear. The CDR3 contains 18 residues. Trimming stripped 3 bases from V and 1 base from J, with 22 bases between. Per germline, CDR1 SGDLS and CDR2 YYNGEE. Here the CDR3 reads CASSARGFDWTAQETQYF. The CDR3 coding sequence is TGTGCCAGCAGCGCCCGAGGTTTTGACTGGACGGCCCAAGAGACCCAGTACTTC.